The 24 T cell receptor beta chains below all came from one sample that was sequenced in a study of blood T cell repertoires in COVID-19. This table comes from immunoSEQ multiplex PCR, and its TCRdb copy is limited to in-frame clones, with some not included. The sample lists approximately 170,000 clones, 84% occurring once. The sequenced sample was PBMCs or T cells enriched from blood (not recorded which). The receptors come from a woman aged 30 to 39 who had recovered from COVID-19.

Note on this clone: The sample holds other DNA sequences that translate to the same CDR3. J is TRBJ2-5 and V is TRBV19, with TRBD1 matching 8 bases. Unmatched junction bases numbered 3, after V lost 5 bases and J lost 4 bases. Germline CDR1 LNHDA, CDR2 SQIVND (reference sequence). CDR3 length: 13 residues. Here the CDR3 DNA reads TGTGCCAGTAGTCCAACAGGGGGAGAGACCCAGTACTTC. Encoded protein: CASSPTGGETQYF.

The chain links TRBV5-1 to TRBJ2-7; the D gene is possibly TRBD1 (6 bases). CDR1 is SGHRS and CDR2 is YFSETQ in the germline V gene. This CDR3 is 13 amino acids long. With 1 base removed from V and 2 bases from J, the gap between germline ends came to 7 bases. For the CDR3, the DNA is TGCGCCAGCAGCTTGACAGGGCCCTACGAGCAGTACTTC. This encodes CASSLTGPYEQYF.

The genes are TRBV21-1 and TRBJ1-2. TRBV21-1 counts as a pseudogene. The CDR3 consists of 15 residues. The CDR3 DNA reads as TGTGCCAGCAGCCAGCCTAGGAGATTTGGAGGGGGCTACACCTTC. It translates to CASSQPRRFGGGYTF.

The V call is TRBV4-1, the J call TRBJ1-4, with D unclear. This CDR3 comprises 14 residues. The V end was cut by 3 bases, the J end by 4 bases, with 9 bases between. Looked up from germline, CDR1 is MGHRA and CDR2 is YSYEKL. The CDR3 here is CASSQGSYNEKLFF. The CDR3 nucleotides read TGCGCCAGCAGCCAGGGCAGTTATAATGAAAAACTGTTTTTT.

The chain employs TRBV2 and TRBJ2-1; TRBD2 matches 12 bases. Unmatched junction bases numbered 9, after V lost 3 bases and J lost 9 bases. This CDR3 spans 16 amino acids. Germline V lookup: CDR1 SNHLY, CDR2 FYNNEI. For the CDR3, the DNA is TGTGCCAGCAGTGACTTCCTAGCGGGGGGGCCGGGTGAGCAGTTCTTC. Translating it yields CASSDFLAGGPGEQFF. Together with reference TRBV2 and TRBJ2-1, the CDR3 gives the full variable domain: EPEVTQTPSHQVTQMGQEVILRCVPISNHLYFYWYRQILGQKVEFLVSFYNNEISEKSEIFDDQFSVERPDGSNFTLKIRSTKLEDSAMYFCASSDFLAGGPGEQFFGPGTRLTVL.

The chain carries TRBV7-9 and TRBJ2-7, with 8 bases matching TRBD2. Germline V lookup: CDR1 SEHNR, CDR2 FQNEAQ (reference sequence). The CDR3 is 13 amino acids. V shed 4 bases and J 2 bases; nucleotides not matched to a gene: 1. In nucleotides, the CDR3 is TGTGCCAGCAGCTCCGGGAGGGCCTACGAGCAGTACTTC. Protein product: CASSSGRAYEQYF.

The V gene is TRBV5-1, the J gene TRBJ2-1, with 11 positions matching TRBD2. The germline V gene encodes CDR1 SGHRS and CDR2 YFSETQ. Losses at the gene ends were 3 bases for V and 7 bases for J; bases not matched to a gene: 9. The CDR3 has 16 amino acids. The chain's CDR3 is CASSSQLAGVGNEQFF. The CDR3 bases are TGCGCCAGCAGCTCTCAACTAGCGGGAGTGGGTAATGAGCAGTTCTTC.

This chain joins TRBV15 and TRBJ1-5; TRBD1 matches 7 bases. The CDR3 consists of 15 residues. Germline CDR1 is LNHNV and CDR2 is YYDKDF (reference sequence). The ends lost 8 bases at V and 1 base at J; junction bases unmatched: 8. This chain's CDR3 is CATDRQGKSNQPQHF. The DNA for the CDR3 is TGTGCCACCGACAGACAGGGTAAGAGCAATCAGCCCCAGCATTTT.

The chain employs TRBV15 and TRBJ1-6; 8 bases agree with TRBD1. The CDR3 sequence is 16 residues long. CDR1 is LNHNV and CDR2 is YYDKDF in the germline V gene (reference sequence). The ends lost 4 bases at V and 10 bases at J; junction bases unmatched: 12. CDR3 residues: CATSKTGTGKESPLHF. CDR3 nucleotides: TGTGCCACCAGCAAAACTGGGACAGGCAAGGAGTCACCCCTCCACTTT.

The rearrangement links TRBV11-3 to TRBJ1-1; unclear D gene. The V and J ends lost 5 bases and 3 bases respectively, with 10 bases between them. The CDR3 covers 13 residues. Germline V lookup: CDR1 SGHNT, CDR2 YENEEA. CDR3 nucleotide sequence: TGTGCCAGCAGCCCTGGGAGGGACACTGAAGCTTTCTTT. Translated, it gives CASSPGRDTEAFF.

The rearrangement links TRBV10-3 to TRBJ1-6; 11 nucleotides align to TRBD1. CDR3 length: 17 amino acids. Germline V lookup: CDR1 ENHRY, CDR2 SYGVKD. After removal of 0 bases from V and 8 bases from J, the junction contained 6 bases not matched to a gene. CDR3 residues: CAISESRTGGRDSPLHF. CDR3 nucleotide sequence: TGTGCCATCAGTGAGTCGAGGACAGGGGGCCGAGATTCACCCCTCCACTTT.

The gene calls are TRBV28 and TRBJ1-2, with 8 bases that match TRBD1. CDR3 length: 16 amino acids. V dropped 1 base and J dropped 0; count of bases not matched to a gene: 4. Germline CDR1 reads MDHEN; CDR2 reads SYDVKM. The CDR3 region has the DNA TGTGCCAGCAGTTTATTAGGACAGGGACCTAACTATGGCTACACCTTC. This translates into CASSLLGQGPNYGYTF.

The chain carries TRBV12-3 or TRBV12-4 and TRBJ1-1; D ambiguous. CDR3 size: 13 residues. The V and J ends lost 6 bases and 4 bases respectively, with 12 bases between them. This chain's CDR3 is CASSTALLTEAFF. In nucleotides, the CDR3 is TGTGCCAGCAGCACAGCCCTGCTCACTGAAGCTTTCTTT.

This chain links TRBV5-1 with TRBJ1-1; 7 bases are shared with TRBD1. Germline V gene sequence: CDR1 SGHRS, CDR2 YFSETQ. The CDR3 runs 16 residues. Losses at the gene ends were 4 bases for V and 6 bases for J; bases not matched to a gene: 15. CDR3 protein: CASSPPGQRVGAEAFF. CDR3 DNA sequence: TGCGCCAGCAGCCCCCCGGGACAGAGAGTCGGGGCTGAAGCTTTCTTT. The variable domain in full, completed from reference TRBV5-1 and TRBJ1-1, reads KAGVTQTPRYLIKTRGQQVTLSCSPISGHRSVSWYQQTPGQGLQFLFEYFSETQRNKGNFPGRFSGRQFSNSRSEMNVSTLELGDSALYLCASSPPGQRVGAEAFFGQGTRLTVV.

This chain's CDR3 is CASSIGPLLAALRETQYF. CDR3 coding DNA: TGTGCCAGCAGTATTGGGCCTTTACTAGCGGCCCTCCGAGAGACCCAGTACTTC. This rearrangement joins TRBV7-8 to TRBJ2-5, with 8 bases aligning to TRBD2. The germline CDR1 and CDR2 sequences are SGHVS and FQNEAQ. This CDR3 has 18 amino acids. The junction had 19 bases not matched to a gene; V was cut back by 6 bases and J by 4 bases.

The J gene is TRBJ1-1, the V gene TRBV9; D is uncertain. CDR3 length: 15 residues. V was cut by 4 bases and J by 1 base, with 14 bases left in between. The germline V gene has CDR1 SGDLS and CDR2 YYNGEE. CDR3 loop: CASSPRGLGNTEAFF. The DNA of the CDR3 is TGTGCCAGCAGCCCTCGGGGTCTCGGGAACACTGAAGCTTTCTTT.

The gene calls are TRBV19 and TRBJ2-6; D might be TRBD2 (5 bases). V gave up 5 bases and J gave up 0 bases, with 14 bases separating them. This CDR3 region has 17 residues. Per the germline V gene, CDR1 is LNHDA and CDR2 is SQIVND (reference sequence). CDR3: CASSPRTARSGANVLTF. CDR3 DNA sequence: TGTGCCAGTAGTCCTCGGACTGCCCGCTCTGGGGCCAACGTCCTGACTTTC. The variable domain in full, with the rest retrieved from reference TRBV19 and TRBJ2-6, is DGGITQSPKYLFRKEGQNVTLSCEQNLNHDAMYWYRQDPGQGLRLIYYSQIVNDFQKGDIAEGYSVSREKKESFPLTVTSAQKNPTAFYLCASSPRTARSGANVLTFGAGSRLTVL.

The chain joins TRBV5-6 to TRBJ1-1; TRBD1 might be the D (6 bases). V shed 2 bases and J shed 0 bases, with 14 bases lying between them. The V gene's germline CDR1 is SGHDT and CDR2 YYEEEE. The CDR3 consists of 16 residues. CDR3 bases: TGTGCCAGCAGCTTTCGAACGACAGGTTTGAACACTGAAGCTTTCTTT. Translated: CASSFRTTGLNTEAFF.

The chain uses TRBV18 and TRBJ1-1; TRBD1 agrees at 9 bases. The germline gives CDR1 KGHSH, CDR2 LQKENI. The CDR3 loop spans 14 amino acids. V shed 6 bases, J shed 7 bases, and the junction held 9 bases outside the gene matches. This CDR3 reads CASSPGQGIGEAFF. Here the CDR3 DNA reads TGTGCCAGCTCGCCGGGACAGGGTATCGGTGAAGCTTTCTTT.

The J gene is TRBJ1-3, the V gene TRBV29-1; D possibly corresponds to TRBD1 (6 bases). V dropped 7 bases and J dropped 3 bases, with 19 bases sitting between them. This CDR3 is built from 15 residues. CDR1 is SQVTM and CDR2 is ANQGSEA in the germline V gene. The DNA for the CDR3 is TGCAGCGCTGGCGACACAGGGCCGGTTGGAAACACCATATATTTT. Its protein product is CSAGDTGPVGNTIYF.

This clone was counted between two and nine times. The chain carries TRBV5-1 and TRBJ2-5; 7 bases match TRBD2. CDR1 is SGHRS, CDR2 YFSETQ, per germline. This CDR3 is built from 14 residues. V lost 4 bases and J lost 1; bases outside the gene matches: 4. CDR3 loop: CASSVGLVQETQYF. The DNA for the CDR3 is TGCGCCAGCAGCGTCGGACTAGTCCAAGAGACCCAGTACTTC.

V is TRBV19 and J is TRBJ2-1; 8 nucleotides match TRBD2. The CDR3 has 14 amino acids. The germline CDR1 and CDR2 sequences are LNHDA and SQIVND (reference sequence). With 5 bases clipped from V and 9 bases from J, the junction kept 9 bases outside the gene matches. CDR3 in amino acids: CASSSASGLPEQFF. In DNA form, the CDR3 reads TGTGCCAGTAGTTCGGCTAGCGGGCTCCCTGAGCAGTTCTTC.

The J gene is TRBJ2-7, the V gene TRBV5-1; 8 bases agree with TRBD1. Germline CDR1 reads SGHRS; CDR2 reads YFSETQ. The CDR3 has 15 residues. Trimming at V came to 4 bases and at J to 1 base, leaving 7 bases not matched to a gene. This CDR3 is CASSPGQGASYEQYF. CDR3 nucleotides: TGCGCCAGCAGCCCCGGGCAGGGGGCTTCCTACGAGCAGTACTTC. Based on the CDR3 plus reference TRBV5-1 and TRBJ2-7, the full variable domain is KAGVTQTPRYLIKTRGQQVTLSCSPISGHRSVSWYQQTPGQGLQFLFEYFSETQRNKGNFPGRFSGRQFSNSRSEMNVSTLELGDSALYLCASSPGQGASYEQYFGPGTRLTVT.

The rearrangement uses TRBV5-1 and TRBJ1-1; 7 nucleotides match TRBD1. The trim removed 4 bases at V and 3 bases at J, leaving 3 bases unmatched. This CDR3 region has 13 residues. Germline V gene lookup returns CDR1 SGHRS and CDR2 YFSETQ. CDR3 bases: TGCGCCAGCAGCAACAGGGGAGACACTGAAGCTTTCTTT. Protein product: CASSNRGDTEAFF.